The 14 T cell receptor beta chains below were found in one sample sequenced in a study of T cells after yellow fever vaccination. Each CDR3 protein is one row after TCRdb ran MiXCR on the 5' RACE reads. This sample yields 300,000 to 400,000 distinct CDR3 sequences, of which approximately 3.9% are seen a single time; 20% to 25% belongs to the top ten. Specimen: PBMCs, collected 5 days after the yellow fever booster vaccination. The receptor source for this set is a man between 18 and 35 years old who received the YFV17D yellow fever vaccine.

This chain connects TRBV12-3 or TRBV12-4 to TRBJ1-6; D may be TRBD1 (6 bases). Trimming took off 6 bases at V and 14 bases at J, with 14 bases between the two ends. The CDR3 runs to 12 residues. The CDR3 here is CASSPLQGSLHF. CDR3 DNA sequence: TGTGCCAGCAGCCCCTTACAGGGATCCCTCCACTTT.

The CDR3 sequence is CASSLAVSVNQPQHF. CDR3 DNA: TGTGCCAGCAGCTTGGCCGTGTCAGTCAATCAGCCCCAGCATTTT. The J gene is TRBJ1-5, the V gene TRBV5-5; D call uncertain. The CDR3 extends over 15 amino acids. The V and J ends lost 0 bases and 3 bases respectively, with 10 bases between them. Germline V lookup: CDR1 SGHKS, CDR2 YYEKEE (reference sequence).

This clonotype was counted only a few times. V gene TRBV30 combines with J gene TRBJ2-7, with a tentative D call TRBD1 (5 bases). The CDR3 loop spans 14 amino acids. Germline V gives CDR1 GTSNPN, CDR2 SVGIG (reference sequence). V was trimmed by 3 bases and J by 4 bases, leaving 16 bases between them. CDR3 residues: CAWSFWQRGYEQYF. The CDR3 nucleotides are TGTGCCTGGAGCTTTTGGCAAAGGGGTTACGAGCAGTACTTC.

This clonotype showed up many times. This chain uses TRBV28 with TRBJ2-3, with no clear D. From germline, CDR1 is MDHEN and CDR2 SYDVKM. Trimming pared 4 bases from V and 5 bases from J, leaving 10 bases between. This CDR3 contains 13 residues. The CDR3 bases are TGTGCCAGCAGTTCGGTGGGAATAGATACGCAGTATTTT. Translated, it gives CASSSVGIDTQYF.

The chain has TRBV18 and TRBJ2-7; D is unclear. This CDR3 region has 13 residues. Germline values: CDR1 KGHSH, CDR2 LQKENI. V lost 3 bases and J lost 5, with 11 bases in between. The DNA for the CDR3 is TGTGCCAGCTCACCGGGGAAGATGGACGAGCAGTACGTC. Its translation: CASSPGKMDEQYV.

In this sample, this clonotype turned up many times. The chain combines TRBV7-8 with TRBJ1-1; 7 bases line up with TRBD1. Germline-derived CDR1 and CDR2 are SGHVS and FQNEAQ. Germline trimming cut 3 bases from V and 5 bases from J; bases unmatched to any gene: 9. This CDR3 spans 15 amino acids. The CDR3 nucleotides read TGTGCCAGCAGCTTCCCACAGGGGCGCGGGACTGAAGCTTTCTTT. It is translated as CASSFPQGRGTEAFF.

This sequence joins TRBV3-1 and TRBJ2-1; 8 bases are shared with TRBD1. CDR1 and CDR2 from the germline V gene are LGHDT and YNNKEL (reference sequence). After removal of 0 bases from V and 7 bases from J, the junction contained 5 bases not matched to a gene. The CDR3 is 15 residues long. The CDR3 sequence: CASSQDEDRANEQFF. In DNA form, the CDR3 reads TGTGCCAGCAGCCAAGATGAGGACAGGGCAAATGAGCAGTTCTTC.

The chain carries TRBV27 and TRBJ2-7, with 8 bases fitting TRBD2. Germline loops: CDR1 MNHEY, CDR2 SMNVEV (reference sequence). The CDR3 is 16 residues long. V was pared by 5 bases and J by 1 base, with 10 bases of the junction left unmatched. CDR3 nucleotides: TGTGCCAGCAGTCTCACCGGGACTAGTTTATCCTACGAGCAGTACTTC. Translation gives CASSLTGTSLSYEQYF.

This clonotype was counted a few times. The rearrangement joins TRBV20-1 to TRBJ2-1; D tentatively reads TRBD1 or TRBD2 (6 bases each). The germline V gene encodes CDR1 DFQATT and CDR2 SNEGSKA (reference sequence). The V end lost 0 bases, the J end lost 0 bases, and 9 bases lay between the germline ends. The CDR3 length is 15 residues. The CDR3 is CSARDGGRSYNEQFF. In DNA, the CDR3 is TGCAGTGCTAGAGACGGGGGCCGCTCCTACAATGAGCAGTTCTTC.

This clonotype was observed at least ten times. The gene calls are TRBV5-6 and TRBJ2-7, with a tentative D call TRBD1 (5 bases). This CDR3 region has 15 residues. The germline V gene has CDR1 SGHDT and CDR2 YYEEEE. V shed 0 bases and J shed 6 bases, with 16 bases lying between them. As DNA, the CDR3 is TGTGCCAGCAGCTTGGTTGGGGCCTCCGGACGCGAGCAGTACGTC. Its translation: CASSLVGASGREQYV.

This clonotype was detected many times. The rearrangement uses TRBV27 and TRBJ1-6; 8 bases match TRBD1. Per germline, CDR1 MNHEY and CDR2 SMNVEV (reference sequence). Trimming removed 5 bases from V and 10 bases from J; junction bases left unmatched: 7. The CDR3 is 14 amino acids. CDR3 in DNA: TGTGCCAGCAGTCCCCGGGACAGGCTCTCACCCCTCCACTTT. Translating gives CASSPRDRLSPLHF.

This clonotype was recorded a few times. V gene TRBV9 combines with J gene TRBJ2-5; D is possibly TRBD1 (6 bases). The germline gives CDR1 SGDLS, CDR2 YYNGEE. There are 16 residues in the CDR3. Trimming removed 4 bases at V and 4 bases at J, with 20 bases between. The CDR3 is CASSPTAGVQGETQYF. The CDR3 bases are TGTGCCAGCAGCCCAACCGCAGGGGTTCAAGGAGAGACCCAGTACTTC.

This clonotype was found a few times. The V call is TRBV12-3 or TRBV12-4, the J call TRBJ1-4; D is uncertain. The CDR3 spans 14 residues. The V end lost 3 bases, the J end lost 8 bases, and 13 bases lay between the germline ends. The CDR3 nucleotides read TGTGCCAGCAGTTTTACCGGGTCTCGGGAAAAACTGTTTTTT. Translation gives CASSFTGSREKLFF.

The chain joins TRBV7-6 to TRBJ2-5; tentative D call: TRBD2 (5 bases). Trimming stripped 4 bases from V and 6 bases from J, with 6 bases between. In germline, CDR1 is SGHVS, CDR2 FNYEAQ. CDR3 length: 11 residues. The CDR3 loop is CASSSSKTQYF. The CDR3 nucleotides are TGTGCCAGCAGCTCTAGCAAGACCCAGTACTTC.